The 25 T cell receptor beta chains presented below share a single source sample, sequenced in a study of blood T cell repertoires in COVID-19. The method was immunoSEQ multiplex PCR; TCRdb's version includes in-frame clones alone and lacks a portion of them. The table shows a few hundred thousand clones, with around nine tenths occurring only once. Sequenced sample: peripheral blood. These TCRs come from a man aged 25 to 45 with active or convalescent COVID-19.

J is TRBJ1-1 and V is TRBV29-1, with D unclear. Trimming removed 7 bases from V and 4 bases from J, with 7 bases in between. Germline CDR1 is SQVTM and CDR2 is ANQGSEA. The CDR3 covers 10 residues. This chain's CDR3 is CSAPGTEAFF. Here the CDR3 DNA reads TGCAGCGCCCCGGGCACTGAAGCTTTCTTT.

The J gene is TRBJ2-1, the V gene TRBV13, with TRBD2 matching 7 bases. This CDR3 is 16 amino acids long. Unmatched junction bases numbered 11, after V lost 5 bases and J lost 4 bases. Germline CDR1 is PRHDT and CDR2 is FYEKMQ (reference sequence). The CDR3 DNA reads as TGTGCCAGCAGCCCATGGGCCGGGGGGACTTACAATGAGCAGTTCTTC. This gives the protein CASSPWAGGTYNEQFF.

V is TRBV7-2 and J is TRBJ2-5, with D possibly TRBD1 on 5 matching bases. Germline V gene data show CDR1 as SGHTA and CDR2 as FQGNSA. V dropped 5 bases and J dropped 4 bases, with 14 bases sitting between them. The CDR3 has 14 residues. CDR3 region: CASSRRGHTETQYF. In nucleotides, the CDR3 is TGTGCCAGCAGCCGCCGTGGACATACAGAGACCCAGTACTTC.

The chain joins TRBV7-8 to TRBJ2-2; 9 bases are shared with TRBD2. Germline V gene data show CDR1 as SGHVS and CDR2 as FQNEAQ. The CDR3 has 20 residues. The V gene end was trimmed by 5 bases and the J gene end by 8 bases; junction bases not matched to a gene: 24. DNA for the CDR3: TGTGCCAGCAGCCTAGAAGAGTCGGCGCGCCTAGCGGGAAAAGGGGGGGAGCTGTTTTTT. Translating it yields CASSLEESARLAGKGGELFF.

This sequence joins TRBV19 and TRBJ1-1; 7 nucleotides line up with TRBD1. The CDR3 sequence is 16 residues long. The germline gives CDR1 LNHDA, CDR2 SQIVND (reference sequence). V was pared by 7 bases and J by 0 bases, with 11 bases of the junction left unmatched. The CDR3 DNA reads as TGTGCCAGTACCCGACAAGGGGGCTTTATGAACACTGAAGCTTTCTTT. It is translated as CASTRQGGFMNTEAFF.

This chain uses TRBV6-5 with TRBJ1-2, with 8 bases matching TRBD1. The V and J ends lost 0 bases and 8 bases, in that order; junction bases with no gene match: 11. Germline values: CDR1 MNHEY, CDR2 SVGAGI. CDR3 length: 16 amino acids. The CDR3 sequence: CASSYSRVGQGGGYTF. The CDR3 nucleotides read TGTGCCAGCAGTTACTCGAGAGTTGGACAGGGTGGAGGCTACACCTTC.

This chain connects TRBV5-4 to TRBJ1-5, with a tentative D call TRBD1 (5 bases). The V gene's germline CDR1 is SGHNT and CDR2 YYREEE (reference sequence). The CDR3 loop spans 17 amino acids. V was shortened by 4 bases and J by 3 bases, with 20 bases between the two germline ends. CDR3 DNA: TGTGCCAGCAGCCAGGGCCCCCGGCCTTCACTCAATCAGCCCCAGCATTTT. Translated, it gives CASSQGPRPSLNQPQHF. The entire variable domain, with the rest obtained from reference TRBV5-4 and TRBJ1-5, is as follows: ETGVTQSPTHLIKTRGQQVTLRCSSQSGHNTVSWYQQALGQGPQFIFQYYREEENGRGNFPPRFSGLQFPNYSSELNVNALELDDSALYLCASSQGPRPSLNQPQHFGDGTRLSIL.

The chain joins TRBV7-2 to TRBJ2-2; weak D call: TRBD1 (7 bases). This CDR3 contains 15 residues. Germline CDR1 is SGHTA and CDR2 is FQGNSA. The V gene lost 5 bases and the J gene lost 2 bases, with 12 bases spanning the gap. CDR3 sequence: CASSRGTVNTGELFF. CDR3 coding DNA: TGTGCCAGCAGCCGCGGGACAGTTAACACCGGGGAGCTGTTTTTT.

The chain combines TRBV6-1 with TRBJ2-7; maybe TRBD2 (6 bases). With 4 bases removed from V and 4 bases from J, the gap between germline ends came to 26 bases. The CDR3 is 18 amino acids. Germline V lookup: CDR1 MNHNS, CDR2 SASEGT. The CDR3 nucleotides read TGTGCCAGCAGTGGGGGGGTTGATAGGACTAAGACTCTATACGAGCAGTACTTC. Amino acids: CASSGGVDRTKTLYEQYF.

V usage is TRBV5-6 and J usage is TRBJ1-2; 8 bases line up with TRBD1. Germline V lookup: CDR1 SGHDT, CDR2 YYEEEE. With 5 bases clipped from V and 4 bases from J, the junction kept 13 bases outside the gene matches. The CDR3 consists of 16 residues. This chain's CDR3 is CASRLTGIQGAYGYTF. Written as DNA, the CDR3 is TGTGCCAGCAGACTCACCGGGATTCAGGGGGCCTATGGCTACACCTTC.

The chain recombines TRBV6-2 or TRBV6-3 with TRBJ2-7, with TRBD1 identical over 10 bases. The ends lost 4 bases at V and 4 bases at J; junction bases unmatched: 4. Germline V gives CDR1 MNHEY, CDR2 SVGEGT. CDR3 size: 14 residues. The CDR3 DNA follows: TGTGCCAGCAGTTCCCCGGGACAGGGGTACGAGCAGTACTTC. This sequence encodes CASSSPGQGYEQYF.

The chain combines TRBV5-8 with TRBJ2-1, with 10 bases fitting TRBD1. Unmatched junction bases numbered 10, after V lost 5 bases and J lost 5 bases. This CDR3 has 16 residues. The V gene's germline CDR1 is SGHTS and CDR2 YDEGEE. This CDR3 is CASRLLTGTGDNEQFF. The CDR3 region has the DNA TGTGCCAGCAGACTATTAACCGGGACAGGGGACAATGAGCAGTTCTTC.

The CDR3 coding sequence is TGTGCCAGCAGTACGACTCGACAGGGTGTCGAGCAGTACTTC. Translated, it gives CASSTTRQGVEQYF. This chain links TRBV2 with TRBJ2-7; TRBD1 matches at 7 bases. After removal of 5 bases from V and 6 bases from J, the junction contained 10 bases not matched to a gene. CDR3 length: 14 amino acids. Germline values: CDR1 SNHLY, CDR2 FYNNEI.

Concerning this clone itself: Different DNA sequences within this sample yield the same CDR3. The chain combines TRBV5-4 with TRBJ2-5, with D perhaps TRBD2 (6 bases). Germline-derived CDR1 and CDR2 are SGHNT and YYREEE (reference sequence). CDR3 length equals 13 residues. Trimming took 4 bases from V and 3 from J, leaving 10 bases between them. CDR3 residues: CASSLGGEETQYF. The CDR3 bases are TGTGCCAGCAGCCTAGGAGGGGAAGAGACCCAGTACTTC.

As DNA, the CDR3 is TGTGCCAGCAGCCACATGGGGACAGGCAAATCCTATGGCTACACCTTC. It is translated as CASSHMGTGKSYGYTF. This sequence joins TRBV3-1 (or the pseudogene TRBV3-2) and TRBJ1-2, with 8 nucleotides matching TRBD1. The germline gives CDR1 LGHDT, CDR2 YNNKEL (reference sequence). The CDR3 totals 16 residues. Trimming removed 3 bases from V and 4 bases from J; junction bases left unmatched: 10.

V usage is TRBV19 and J usage is TRBJ2-7; 10 bases line up with TRBD2. The trim removed 10 bases at V and 6 bases at J, leaving 24 bases unmatched. This CDR3 region has 18 residues. Germline V CDR1 and CDR2: LNHDA, SQIVND (reference sequence). CDR3 bases: TGTGCCACCAGTATCGAACTAGCGGGGCGAGACTCCTATGGCGAGCAGTACTTC. Amino acid sequence: CATSIELAGRDSYGEQYF. The complete variable domain, with remaining parts taken from reference TRBV19 and TRBJ2-7, reads DGGITQSPKYLFRKEGQNVTLSCEQNLNHDAMYWYRQDPGQGLRLIYYSQIVNDFQKGDIAEGYSVSREKKESFPLTVTSAQKNPTAFYLCATSIELAGRDSYGEQYFGPGTRLTVT.

V gene TRBV4-3 combines with J gene TRBJ2-4; 11 positions agree with TRBD2. This CDR3 is 18 amino acids long. Germline assignment: CDR1 LGHNA and CDR2 YSLEER. V shed 0 bases, J shed 0 bases, and the junction held 4 bases outside the gene matches. CDR3 in amino acids: CASSQEQGLAVAKNIQYF. CDR3 nucleotide sequence: TGCGCCAGCAGCCAAGAGCAGGGACTAGCGGTAGCCAAAAACATTCAGTACTTC.

This chain uses TRBV6-1 with TRBJ2-2; 7 bases match TRBD1. The CDR3 is 14 amino acids. V was pared by 3 bases and J by 6 bases, with 4 bases of the junction left unmatched. CDR1 and CDR2 (germline): MNHNS, SASEGT. The DNA for the CDR3 is TGTGCCAGCAGTGACACAGGGGTGTCCGGGGAGCTGTTTTTT. The encoded protein is CASSDTGVSGELFF.

The V gene is TRBV29-1, the J gene TRBJ2-7; no definite D call. Trimming left V 3 bases short and J 1 base short, with 13 bases between. The CDR3 contains 14 residues. Germline V CDR1 and CDR2: SQVTM, ANQGSEA. Here the CDR3 reads CSVDVSGESYEQYF. The CDR3 region has the DNA TGCAGCGTTGACGTGTCCGGAGAGTCCTACGAGCAGTACTTC.

The genes are TRBV27 and TRBJ2-3; 10 nucleotides line up with TRBD1. The CDR3 contains 16 residues. Germline V gene sequence: CDR1 MNHEY, CDR2 SMNVEV (reference sequence). Trimming took 3 bases from V and 1 from J; bases not matched to a gene: 4. CDR3 residues: CASSFKGTGGTDTQYF. CDR3 coding DNA: TGTGCCAGCAGTTTTAAAGGGACAGGGGGCACAGATACGCAGTATTTT.

DNA for the CDR3: TGTGCCAGCAGCTTAGGTCCGGGACTAGGTACCTACGAGCAGTACTTC. It encodes CASSLGPGLGTYEQYF. The chain has TRBV7-9 and TRBJ2-7; 8 positions agree with TRBD2. Trimming removed 1 base from V and 2 bases from J; junction bases left unmatched: 7. Germline CDR1 is SEHNR and CDR2 is FQNEAQ (reference sequence). This CDR3 has 16 residues.

The chain links TRBV21-1 to TRBJ1-4; the D call of TRBD1 is as the table states it, not checked on the DNA. TRBV21-1 is termed a pseudogene. CDR3 length: 15 residues. Here the CDR3 DNA reads TGTGCCAGCAGCAAAGGGGACAGGGTGGGTGAAAAACTGTTTTTT. Translating gives CASSKGDRVGEKLFF.

The chain uses TRBV18 and TRBJ2-7; D is uncertain. This CDR3 contains 12 residues. Germline V lookup: CDR1 KGHSH, CDR2 LQKENI. Trimming took 1 base from V and 4 from J, leaving 5 bases between them. CDR3 coding DNA: TGTGCCAGCTCACCACAGCTATACGAGCAGTACTTC. It specifies CASSPQLYEQYF.

The chain combines TRBV6-5 with TRBJ1-3; D call uncertain. Germline V gene lookup returns CDR1 MNHEY and CDR2 SVGAGI. Trimming cost V 5 bases and J 10 bases, with 21 bases left between them. This CDR3 has 15 residues. In DNA, the CDR3 is TGTGCCAGCAGTCCGCAAGAGACCCCGGGAGGGACCATATATTTT. This sequence encodes CASSPQETPGGTIYF.

V usage is TRBV30 and J usage is TRBJ2-4; D perhaps matches TRBD2 (6 bases). CDR3 length equals 15 residues. Trimming pared 4 bases from V and 9 bases from J, leaving 22 bases between. Germline assignment: CDR1 GTSNPN and CDR2 SVGIG (reference sequence). In DNA, the CDR3 is TGTGCCTGGAACCTTCGAGGAGGGCCGGGGAGCATTCAGTACTTC. Translation gives CAWNLRGGPGSIQYF.